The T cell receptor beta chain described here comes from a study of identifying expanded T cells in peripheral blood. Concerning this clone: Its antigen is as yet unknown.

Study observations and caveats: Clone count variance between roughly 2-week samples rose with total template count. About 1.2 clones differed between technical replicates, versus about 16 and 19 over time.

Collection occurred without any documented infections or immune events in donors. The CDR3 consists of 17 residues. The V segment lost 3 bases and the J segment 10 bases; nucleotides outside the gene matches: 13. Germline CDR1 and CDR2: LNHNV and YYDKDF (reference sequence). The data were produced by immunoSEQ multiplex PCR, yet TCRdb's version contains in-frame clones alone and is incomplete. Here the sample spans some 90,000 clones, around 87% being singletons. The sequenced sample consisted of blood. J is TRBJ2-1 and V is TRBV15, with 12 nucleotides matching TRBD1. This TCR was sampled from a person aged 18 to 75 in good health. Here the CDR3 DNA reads TGTGCCACCAGCAGGGGATCAAGGGACAGGGGGCTAGGAGAGCAGTTCTTC. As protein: CATSRGSRDRGLGEQFF.